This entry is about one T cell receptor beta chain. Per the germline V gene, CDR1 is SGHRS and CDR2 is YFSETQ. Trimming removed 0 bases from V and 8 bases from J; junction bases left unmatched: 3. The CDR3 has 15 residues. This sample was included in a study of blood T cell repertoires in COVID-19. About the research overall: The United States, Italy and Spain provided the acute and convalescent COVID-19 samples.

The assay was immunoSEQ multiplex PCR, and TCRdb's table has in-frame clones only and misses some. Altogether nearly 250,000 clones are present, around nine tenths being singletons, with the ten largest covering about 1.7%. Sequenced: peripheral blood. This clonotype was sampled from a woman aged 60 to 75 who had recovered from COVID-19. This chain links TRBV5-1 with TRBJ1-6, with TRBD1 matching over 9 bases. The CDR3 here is CASSLEDRGYSPLHF. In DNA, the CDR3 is TGCGCCAGCAGCTTGGAAGACAGGGGGTATTCACCCCTCCACTTT.